Below, 5 T cell receptor beta chains from the same sample are listed, as sequenced in a study of cytotoxic CD8 clonotypes in ibrutinib-treated CLL. The repertoire was sequenced with immunoSEQ multiplex PCR; TCRdb's copy has only in-frame clones and lacks some. The repertoire holds roughly 250,000 clones, with around three quarters as singletons. This sample comprised PBMCs, obtained after 24 months of ibrutinib treatment. The receptors were gathered from a human donor with chronic lymphocytic leukemia.

The rearrangement joins TRBV5-1 to TRBJ2-7; TRBD2 agrees at 10 bases. The V gene end was trimmed by 5 bases and the J gene end by 3 bases; junction bases not matched to a gene: 5. Germline V gene lookup returns CDR1 SGHRS and CDR2 YFSETQ. CDR3 length: 14 residues. The CDR3 loop reads CASRTSGIFYEQYF. CDR3 coding DNA: TGCGCCAGCAGAACTAGCGGGATTTTCTACGAGCAGTACTTC.

The V call is TRBV9, the J call TRBJ1-4, with 10 bases identical to TRBD1. Trimming removed 3 bases from V and 3 bases from J; junction bases left unmatched: 14. Germline CDR1 reads SGDLS; CDR2 reads YYNGEE. The CDR3 has 19 residues. The CDR3 DNA reads as TGTGCCAGCAGCGACGACCCGGGACAGGGGACGAGAGCTAATGAAAAACTGTTTTTT. It codes for CASSDDPGQGTRANEKLFF.

The gene calls are TRBV7-2 and TRBJ2-1, with D unclear. V lost 2 bases and J lost 0, with 8 bases in between. The CDR3 consists of 15 residues. CDR1 and CDR2 (germline): SGHTA, FQGNSA. CDR3 sequence (DNA): TGTGCCAGCAGCTTAAGTCGGAGCTCCTACAATGAGCAGTTCTTC. Translating gives CASSLSRSSYNEQFF.

This chain uses TRBV18 with TRBJ2-1, with D possibly called TRBD1 or TRBD2 (5 bases each). Per germline, CDR1 KGHSH and CDR2 LQKENI. The CDR3 is 14 amino acids. With 3 bases removed from V and 3 bases from J, the gap between germline ends came to 9 bases. CDR3 sequence: CASSPGTGYNEQFF. The CDR3 DNA is TGTGCCAGCTCACCCGGGACCGGCTACAATGAGCAGTTCTTC.

The chain carries TRBV9 and TRBJ2-1, with D perhaps TRBD1 (5 bases). Between the trimmed V and J ends, which lost 0 bases and 9 bases, there was a span of 13 bases. In germline, CDR1 is SGDLS, CDR2 YYNGEE. The CDR3 loop spans 14 amino acids. In DNA form, the CDR3 reads TGTGCCAGCAGCGTAGGCGCGACTGGGGCTGAGCAGTTCTTC. It codes for CASSVGATGAEQFF.